The 23 T cell receptor beta chains below were found in one sample sequenced in a study of shared clonotypes between healthy human individuals. Only in-frame clones appear in the TCRdb table, and some are missing; sequencing was by immunoSEQ multiplex PCR. Seen here are about 2.1 million clones, about 93% observed once, and the top ten hold more than 1.5%. Selected positively for CCR7 and CD45RO-negative, naive CD8 cells excluded terminally differentiated effector memory CD45RA+ cells. The sequenced material came from naive CD8+ T cells from PBMCs. The receptors were gathered from a man in his late teens or twenties in good health. Some clones in this sample may be carry-over from other donors' samples.

Remarks on this clone: Other DNA sequences of this sample code for an identical CDR3. The V gene is TRBV5-1, the J gene TRBJ2-7; D is undetermined. The germline gives CDR1 SGHRS, CDR2 YFSETQ. Trimming cost V 1 base and J 0 bases, with 2 bases left between them. The CDR3 consists of 12 residues. DNA of the CDR3: TGCGCCAGCAGCTTGAACTCCTACGAGCAGTACTTC. Amino acids: CASSLNSYEQYF.

The V call is TRBV6-1, the J call TRBJ1-1; no clear D gene. V lost 3 bases and J 1 base, leaving 6 bases between the germline ends. The germline V gene encodes CDR1 MNHNS and CDR2 SASEGT. The CDR3 loop spans 13 amino acids. The CDR3: CASSERRNTEAFF. In nucleotides, the CDR3 is TGTGCCAGCAGTGAGAGGCGGAACACTGAAGCTTTCTTT.

This clone has only one observation. This chain uses TRBV19 with TRBJ2-5; 15 bases are a match to TRBD2. The CDR3 runs 17 residues. The germline gives CDR1 LNHDA, CDR2 SQIVND (reference sequence). V lost 0 bases to trimming and J lost 5 bases; unmatched junction nucleotides: 4. CDR3 bases: TGTGCCAGTAGTATAGACGGACTAGCGGGAGGGTTGGAGACCCAGTACTTC. Protein sequence: CASSIDGLAGGLETQYF.

The chain uses TRBV6-5 and TRBJ1-3; a possible D gene is TRBD1 (6 bases). This CDR3 has 15 amino acids. In germline, CDR1 is MNHEY, CDR2 SVGAGI. The V gene lost 6 bases and the J gene lost 8 bases, with 20 bases spanning the gap. The CDR3 sequence: CASSLTAGPGDTIYF. The CDR3 DNA reads as TGTGCCAGCAGCTTGACGGCAGGGCCAGGGGACACCATATATTTT.

Points on this clone: Other DNA sequences in the sample encode the same CDR3. The CDR3 DNA sequence: TGTGCCAGCAGTTTAGGGGGGTTCTACGAGCAGTACTTC. It encodes CASSLGGFYEQYF. This chain uses TRBV27 with TRBJ2-7, with a tentative D call TRBD2 (6 bases). Germline loops: CDR1 MNHEY, CDR2 SMNVEV (reference sequence). This CDR3 spans 13 amino acids. V was cut by 2 bases and J by 3 bases, with 8 bases left in between.

The CDR3 nucleotides read TGTGCCAGCAGCAAAGCCGGGACAGGGGTCCACGAGCAGTACTTC. Translation: CASSKAGTGVHEQYF. The chain carries TRBV5-4 and TRBJ2-7; TRBD1 matches at 10 bases. V trimming: 4 bases; J trimming: 5 bases; junction bases outside the gene matches: 9. The germline gives CDR1 SGHNT, CDR2 YYREEE (reference sequence). The CDR3 runs 15 residues.

This chain uses TRBV2 with TRBJ2-7, with 11 positions matching TRBD2. Trimming cost V 3 bases and J 2 bases; bases outside gene matches: 24. CDR1 and CDR2 from the germline V gene are SNHLY and FYNNEI. The CDR3 is 22 amino acids. The DNA for the CDR3 is TGTGCCAGCAGTGATCTTCGACTAGCGGGATGGGAGGACCAAAAAAGAACCTACGAGCAGTACTTC. Translated, it gives CASSDLRLAGWEDQKRTYEQYF.

The gene calls are TRBV29-1 and TRBJ2-3; D is uncertain. V was trimmed by 8 bases and J by 1 base, leaving 22 bases between them. This CDR3 has 16 amino acids. Germline CDR1 is SQVTM and CDR2 is ANQGSEA. CDR3 coding DNA: TGCAGCCCCATAATAAGTAGAAACCGGGGCACAGATACGCAGTATTTT. Amino acid sequence: CSPIISRNRGTDTQYF.

This chain connects TRBV27 to TRBJ2-1; TRBD1 matches at 7 bases. There are 17 residues in the CDR3. Trimming removed 1 base from V and 5 bases from J; junction bases left unmatched: 11. The germline gives CDR1 MNHEY, CDR2 SMNVEV (reference sequence). The CDR3 sequence: CASSLWAGGASDNEQFF. The CDR3 DNA follows: TGTGCCAGCAGTTTATGGGCAGGGGGAGCTAGTGACAATGAGCAGTTCTTC.

CDR3 nucleotides: TGTGCCAGCAGTTTAAACAGGGGGCAATCAGATACGCAGTATTTT. Protein: CASSLNRGQSDTQYF. The chain has TRBV27 and TRBJ2-3; 9 nucleotides line up with TRBD1. Trimming at V came to 2 bases and at J to 4 bases, leaving 4 bases not matched to a gene. Per the germline V gene, CDR1 is MNHEY and CDR2 is SMNVEV (reference sequence). The CDR3 is 15 amino acids.

V is TRBV7-9 and J is TRBJ1-1; 8 nucleotides line up with TRBD1. The CDR3 is 13 amino acids. The germline V gene encodes CDR1 SEHNR and CDR2 FQNEAQ (reference sequence). With 10 bases clipped from V and 5 bases from J, the junction kept 9 bases outside the gene matches. DNA for the CDR3: TGTGCCATGACGGACAGGGTGTGGACTGAAGCTTTCTTT. Translation gives CAMTDRVWTEAFF.

As regards this clone: This same CDR3 is encoded by further DNA sequences in the sample. The CDR3 sequence is CASSLGWENTEAFF. CDR3 nucleotide sequence: TGTGCCAGCAGTTTGGGATGGGAGAACACTGAAGCTTTCTTT. J is TRBJ1-1 and V is TRBV27; D is uncertain. Germline V gene lookup returns CDR1 MNHEY and CDR2 SMNVEV (reference sequence). The CDR3 has 14 residues. Trimming shortened V by 3 bases and J by 1 base, and 9 bases separated the two germline ends.

V usage is TRBV11-2 and J usage is TRBJ2-2; D gene ambiguous. The V gene's germline CDR1 is SGHAT and CDR2 FQNNGV. CDR3 size: 13 residues. V was cut by 5 bases and J by 0 bases, with 4 bases left in between. Here the CDR3 reads CASSIANTGELFF. The CDR3 region has the DNA TGTGCCAGCAGCATCGCGAACACCGGGGAGCTGTTTTTT. The variable domain in full, completed from reference TRBV11-2 and TRBJ2-2, reads EAGVAQSPRYKIIEKRQSVAFWCNPISGHATLYWYQQILGQGPKLLIQFQNNGVVDDSQLPKDRFSAERLKGVDSTLKIQPAKLEDSAVYLCASSIANTGELFFGEGSRLTVL.

The J gene is TRBJ2-7, the V gene TRBV11-2; D ambiguous. Per germline, CDR1 SGHAT and CDR2 FQNNGV. The CDR3 spans 13 residues. The V end was cut by 1 base, the J end by 8 bases, with 12 bases between. The chain's CDR3 is CASSLGRSAQQYF. The CDR3, as DNA: TGTGCCAGCAGCTTAGGAAGGTCCGCGCAGCAGTACTTC.

The CDR3, as DNA: TGTGCCAGCAGTCCCCCTCGAGAGTCAGGGGAAGGGGAGACCCAGTACTTC. This translates into CASSPPRESGEGETQYF. J is TRBJ2-5 and V is TRBV28; D may be TRBD1 (6 bases). Trimming pared 5 bases from V and 5 bases from J, leaving 24 bases between. CDR1 and CDR2 (germline): MDHEN, SYDVKM. The CDR3 has 17 residues.

The chain is built from TRBV6-1 and TRBJ1-5; D is possibly TRBD1 (5 bases). The germline V gene has CDR1 MNHNS and CDR2 SASEGT. The length of the CDR3 is 15 residues. V was shortened by 5 bases and J by 7 bases, with 18 bases between the two germline ends. The CDR3: CASSRVGVVGQPQHF. DNA of the CDR3: TGTGCCAGCAGTAGAGTGGGGGTCGTGGGACAGCCCCAGCATTTT.

The chain uses TRBV2 and TRBJ1-5; tentatively, D is TRBD1 (6 bases). V was cut by 5 bases and J by 1 base, with 9 bases left in between. Germline CDR1 is SNHLY and CDR2 is FYNNEI. The CDR3 runs 14 residues. The CDR3 sequence: CASSLRGSNQPQHF. CDR3 bases: TGTGCCAGCAGTCTTAGGGGGAGCAATCAGCCCCAGCATTTT.

The CDR3 spells CASSWIFGGLGSYEQYF. Written as DNA, the CDR3 is TGTGCCAGCAGCTGGATCTTCGGCGGGTTGGGGAGCTACGAGCAGTACTTC. This chain joins TRBV7-2 and TRBJ2-7, with a tentative D call TRBD2 (5 bases). Trimming removed 4 bases from V and 3 bases from J, with 22 bases in between. From germline, CDR1 is SGHTA and CDR2 FQGNSA. This CDR3 is built from 17 residues.

The chain is built from TRBV11-2 and TRBJ2-7; 9 nucleotides agree with TRBD1. The germline V gene encodes CDR1 SGHAT and CDR2 FQNNGV. V shed 2 bases and J 11 bases; nucleotides not matched to a gene: 4. The CDR3 extends over 12 amino acids. CDR3: CASSLLRDREYF. In DNA form, the CDR3 reads TGTGCCAGCAGCTTACTTCGGGACAGGGAGTACTTC.

The V call is TRBV6-5, the J call TRBJ1-2, with TRBD1 matching over 7 bases. The CDR3 length is 15 residues. The V gene's germline CDR1 is MNHEY and CDR2 SVGAGI. V lost 0 bases, J lost 2 bases, and 3 bases stayed unmatched. DNA of the CDR3: TGTGCCAGCAGTTACTCACAGGGGCTCAACTATGGCTACACCTTC. It encodes CASSYSQGLNYGYTF.

V usage is TRBV19 and J usage is TRBJ1-2; D may be TRBD1 (5 bases). The CDR3 is 15 amino acids. Germline assignment: CDR1 LNHDA and CDR2 SQIVND (reference sequence). The V and J ends lost 6 bases and 6 bases respectively, with 20 bases between them. CDR3 nucleotide sequence: TGTGCCAGTAGCAAAGGGACTGTAGGTGGGGATGGCTACACCTTC. It specifies CASSKGTVGGDGYTF.

The genes are TRBV30 and TRBJ2-7; TRBD1 matches 8 bases. The CDR3 extends over 16 amino acids. V lost 3 bases to trimming and J lost 8 bases; unmatched junction nucleotides: 18. Germline V gene sequence: CDR1 GTSNPN, CDR2 SVGIG (reference sequence). The CDR3 nucleotides read TGTGCCTGGAGGGGGACAGGTGCGACCCGGGGATCCCAGCAGTACTTC. It yields the protein CAWRGTGATRGSQQYF.

The rearrangement joins TRBV28 to TRBJ2-1, with TRBD2 matching 12 bases. Germline trimming cut 6 bases from V and 4 bases from J; bases unmatched to any gene: 10. The CDR3 covers 17 residues. Germline V gene data show CDR1 as MDHEN and CDR2 as SYDVKM. The CDR3 spells CASRTLASGRDYNEQFF. The DNA for the CDR3 is TGTGCCAGCAGAACTCTAGCTAGCGGGAGGGATTACAATGAGCAGTTCTTC.